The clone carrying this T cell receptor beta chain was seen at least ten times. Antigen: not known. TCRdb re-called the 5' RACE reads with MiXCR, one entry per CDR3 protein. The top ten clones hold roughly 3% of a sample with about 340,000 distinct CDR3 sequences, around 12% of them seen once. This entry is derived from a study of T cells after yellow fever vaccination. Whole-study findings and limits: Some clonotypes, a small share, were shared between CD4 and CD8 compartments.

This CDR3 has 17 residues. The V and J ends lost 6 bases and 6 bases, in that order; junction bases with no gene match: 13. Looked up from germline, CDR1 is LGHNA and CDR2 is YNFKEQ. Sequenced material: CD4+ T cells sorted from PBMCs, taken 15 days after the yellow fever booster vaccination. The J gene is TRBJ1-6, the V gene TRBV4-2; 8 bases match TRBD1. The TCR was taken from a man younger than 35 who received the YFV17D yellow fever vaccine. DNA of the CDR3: TGTGCCAGCAGACAGCGCCTCAAAGGACAGGGTAATTCACCCCTCCACTTT. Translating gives CASRQRLKGQGNSPLHF.